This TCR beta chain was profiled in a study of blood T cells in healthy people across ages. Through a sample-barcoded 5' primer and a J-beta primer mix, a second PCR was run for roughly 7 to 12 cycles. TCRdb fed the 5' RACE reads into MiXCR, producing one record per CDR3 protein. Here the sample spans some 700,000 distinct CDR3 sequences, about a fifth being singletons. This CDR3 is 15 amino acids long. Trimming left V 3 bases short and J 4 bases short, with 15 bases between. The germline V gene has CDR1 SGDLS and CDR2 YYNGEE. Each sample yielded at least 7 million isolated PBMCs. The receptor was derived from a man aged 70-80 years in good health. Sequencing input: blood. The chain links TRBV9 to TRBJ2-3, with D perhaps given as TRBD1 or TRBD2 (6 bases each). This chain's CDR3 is CASSAKGGFADTQYF. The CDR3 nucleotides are TGTGCCAGCAGCGCCAAAGGGGGGTTTGCAGATACGCAGTATTTT.